This T cell receptor (beta chain) was recorded in a study of identical twins. Via MiXCR, TCRdb re-called the 5' RACE reads, giving one row per CDR3 protein. The data show hundreds of thousands of distinct CDR3 sequences, 15% to 20% seen once. The V gene end was trimmed by 6 bases and the J gene end by 0 bases; junction bases not matched to a gene: 13. Germline loops: CDR1 SGHAT, CDR2 FQNNGV. The CDR3 totals 18 residues. These data were also filed under a second study, of T cells expressing NK-cell markers. That study reports: About six donors showed dominant NKG2C+ clonotypes comprising roughly 1.0-7.5% of their CD8+ T cells.

The source of this sequence is a woman younger than 35 in good health. The sequenced sample was PBMCs. The chain couples TRBV11-2 to TRBJ2-3; 9 positions agree with TRBD1. CDR3 coding DNA: TGTGCCAGCAGTCGCAAGCCGGGACAGGGTGGGAGCACAGATACGCAGTATTTT. Translation gives CASSRKPGQGGSTDTQYF. The full variable domain, with the rest looked up from reference TRBV11-2 and TRBJ2-3, is EAGVAQSPRYKIIEKRQSVAFWCNPISGHATLYWYQQILGQGPKLLIQFQNNGVVDDSQLPKDRFSAERLKGVDSTLKIQPAKLEDSAVYLCASSRKPGQGGSTDTQYFGPGTRLTVL.